The present entry profiles one T cell receptor (beta chain) with its context. Antigen specificity is unknown. Method: immunoSEQ multiplex PCR; TCRdb's copy keeps in-frame clones and lacks some. Found here are roughly 3,700 clones, approximately 69% of them singletons; the top ten hold roughly 8%. This entry is derived from a study of coeliac disease. Study-level information: Refractory type I: diet-unresponsive over 12 months, with immunophenotypically normal intraepithelial cells.

Whole-study findings and limits: Lower clonality than controls marked TRB and TRG repertoires from active celiac intraepithelial and lamina propria samples.

This clonotype was sampled from a man aged 25 to 45 with celiac disease. Sample: intraepithelial lymphocytes from the gut.

DNA of the CDR3: TGTGCCAGTAGTATAGGCTCGGGACAGATGAACACTGAAGCTTTCTTT. Translation gives CASSIGSGQMNTEAFF. This chain links TRBV19 with TRBJ1-1; TRBD1 matches 7 bases. With V trimmed by 1 base and J by 0 bases, 5 bases remained unmatched. The CDR3 is 16 amino acids. Germline V gene sequence: CDR1 LNHDA, CDR2 SQIVND (reference sequence).